This TCR beta chain is drawn from a study of lung T cells in sarcoidosis with Löfgren's syndrome. Overall study context: Bronchoalveolar lavage fluid in sarcoidosis accumulates CD4+ T cells. Analyses focused on Löfgren's syndrome patients. Findings of the study overall: Shared TRAV12-1 and TRBV2 CDR3 motifs across Löfgren's syndrome patients reportedly suggested public CD4+ TCRs.

The CDR3 sequence is 11 residues long. Germline V gene data show CDR1 as DFQATT and CDR2 as SNEGSKA (reference sequence). V lost 5 bases and J 3 bases, leaving 8 bases between the germline ends. TCRdb used MiXCR to reprocess the reads, holding one entry per CDR3 protein. The sample contains around 60,000 distinct CDR3 sequences, about 20% of which appear only once. This clonotype was detected only a few times. The target antigen is unknown. The rearrangement joins TRBV20-1 to TRBJ2-7; D possibly corresponds to TRBD2 (5 bases). The clonotype originates from a human donor with sarcoidosis (Löfgren's syndrome or another form), or a control subject (not recorded which). The sequencing sample was made of CD4+ T cells from PBMCs. The CDR3 DNA reads TGCAGTGCTGGAGGCGTCTACGAGCAGTACTTC. Its translation: CSAGGVYEQYF.